One sample yielded the 15 T cell receptor beta chains listed below, sequenced in a study of T cells in Graves' hyperthyroidism and ophthalmopathy. There were TCR beta CDR3 regions amplified from RNA transcripts. First-round RT-PCR targeting the TCR CDR3 was performed with the HTBI primer set. TCRdb called the multiplex PCR reads again in MiXCR, with one record for every CDR3 protein. The sample carries 300,000 to 450,000 distinct CDR3 sequences, about 15% recorded once. Sequencing used blood. The receptors were sampled from a woman under 30 with Graves' hyperthyroidism that later progressed to Graves' ophthalmopathy.

This clonotype was recorded a few times. The V and J genes are TRBV5-4 and TRBJ2-7; a possible D gene is TRBD2 (6 bases). This CDR3 contains 13 residues. Germline V gene sequence: CDR1 SGHNT, CDR2 YYREEE (reference sequence). Between the trimmed V and J ends, which lost 1 base and 3 bases, there was a span of 8 bases. This CDR3 reads CASSLPDYYEQYF. The CDR3 coding sequence is TGTGCCAGCAGCTTGCCGGACTACTACGAGCAGTACTTC. The full variable domain, its missing parts supplied by reference TRBV5-4 and TRBJ2-7, is ETGVTQSPTHLIKTRGQQVTLRCSSQSGHNTVSWYQQALGQGPQFIFQYYREEENGRGNFPPRFSGLQFPNYSSELNVNALELDDSALYLCASSLPDYYEQYFGPGTRLTVT.

This sequence joins TRBV29-1 and TRBJ1-2; tentative D call: TRBD1 (6 bases). The CDR3 is 15 residues long. Between the trimmed V and J ends, which lost 1 base and 5 bases, there was a span of 17 bases. Germline CDR1 is SQVTM and CDR2 is ANQGSEA. CDR3 sequence: CSVEVGGAPLYGYTF. In DNA form, the CDR3 reads TGCAGCGTTGAAGTTGGGGGGGCCCCTCTGTATGGCTACACCTTC.

This clonotype has just a few counts. J is TRBJ2-7 and V is TRBV7-9, with unresolved D. This CDR3 is built from 15 residues. Per the germline V gene, CDR1 is SEHNR and CDR2 is FQNEAQ (reference sequence). Trimming shortened V by 2 bases and J by 2 bases, and 13 bases separated the two germline ends. The CDR3 here is CASSLWASPTYEQYF. The CDR3 region has the DNA TGTGCCAGCAGCTTATGGGCTAGTCCTACCTACGAGCAGTACTTC.

The chain links TRBV27 to TRBJ2-2; 14 bases map to TRBD2. The CDR3 contains 19 residues. After removal of 7 bases from V and 7 bases from J, the junction contained 17 bases not matched to a gene. Per the germline V gene, CDR1 is MNHEY and CDR2 is SMNVEV (reference sequence). CDR3 amino acids: CASTHGTSGRQIPSGELFF. The CDR3 DNA reads as TGTGCCAGCACCCACGGGACTAGCGGGAGACAAATCCCCAGCGGGGAGCTGTTTTTT.

This clonotype has just a few counts. CDR3 in amino acids: CASSGQGERYF. CDR3 DNA: TGTGCCAGCAGTGGACAGGGGGAACGGTACTTC. The chain employs TRBV2 and TRBJ2-5, with 9 bases matching TRBD1. Germline CDR1 is SNHLY and CDR2 is FYNNEI. This CDR3 spans 11 amino acids. After removal of 4 bases from V and 13 bases from J, the junction contained 4 bases not matched to a gene.

This clonotype was observed many times. This chain connects TRBV29-1 to TRBJ1-1; D uncertain. Germline V CDR1 and CDR2: SQVTM, ANQGSEA. V shed 7 bases and J shed 0 bases, with 6 bases lying between them. The CDR3 length is 11 residues. This CDR3 reads CSARLNTEAFF. The CDR3 DNA is TGCAGCGCTCGGCTGAACACTGAAGCTTTCTTT. The full variable domain, completed using reference TRBV29-1 and TRBJ1-1, is SAVISQKPSRDICQRGTSLTIQCQVDSQVTMMFWYRQQPGQSLTLIATANQGSEATYESGFVIDKFPISRPNLTFSTLTVSNMSPEDSSIYLCSARLNTEAFFGQGTRLTVV.

To note about this clonotype: A much more abundant neighbour one base away suggests this may be a read error. The CDR3 DNA follows: TGTGCCAGCAGTTTATTGCGGGAGAGGCGCGAGCAGTTCTTC. It specifies CASSLLRERREQFF. V is TRBV27 and J is TRBJ2-1; TRBD2 agrees at 7 bases. The V segment lost 1 base and the J segment 10 bases; nucleotides outside the gene matches: 7. Germline lookup yields CDR1 MNHEY and CDR2 SMNVEV (reference sequence). This CDR3 is built from 14 residues.

At least ten counts were recorded for this clonotype. The V gene is TRBV20-1, the J gene TRBJ1-6; the match to TRBD1 covers 8 bases. CDR3 length: 12 residues. Germline trimming cut 7 bases from V and 5 bases from J; bases unmatched to any gene: 1. Germline V gives CDR1 DFQATT, CDR2 SNEGSKA (reference sequence). This chain's CDR3 is CSGGQDNSPLHF. The DNA for the CDR3 is TGCAGTGGGGGACAGGATAATTCACCCCTCCACTTT.

In this sample, this clonotype turned up many times. As DNA, the CDR3 is TGTGCCAGCAGCTCCCAGTCCTATGGCTACACCTTC. It translates to CASSSQSYGYTF. J is TRBJ1-2 and V is TRBV7-9; the D is unclear. CDR3 length equals 12 residues. Looked up from germline, CDR1 is SEHNR and CDR2 is FQNEAQ (reference sequence). Trimming shortened V by 4 bases and J by 4 bases, and 7 bases separated the two germline ends.

This clonotype occurred many times. This chain links TRBV27 with TRBJ2-5, with 7 bases that match TRBD1. V lost 4 bases, J lost 5 bases, and 4 bases stayed unmatched. CDR1 is MNHEY and CDR2 is SMNVEV in the germline V gene (reference sequence). The CDR3 totals 13 residues. The CDR3 sequence is CASSSDRAETQYF. In DNA, the CDR3 is TGTGCCAGCAGTTCAGACAGGGCTGAGACCCAGTACTTC.

This chain connects TRBV20-1 to TRBJ1-5; D not resolved. The CDR3 loop spans 13 amino acids. Germline assignment: CDR1 DFQATT and CDR2 SNEGSKA (reference sequence). The ends were cut back, 0 bases at V and 5 bases at J, with 8 bases in the middle. CDR3 loop: CSARDVGDQPQHF. The CDR3 DNA is TGCAGTGCTAGAGACGTTGGGGATCAGCCCCAGCATTTT.

This clonotype has a handful of counts. V is TRBV27 and J is TRBJ2-4; TRBD2 aligns across 7 bases. Germline CDR1 reads MNHEY; CDR2 reads SMNVEV (reference sequence). The junction had 14 bases not matched to a gene; V was cut back by 3 bases and J by 3 bases. This CDR3 is built from 18 residues. The CDR3 loop reads CASSLSSFTSSGKNIQYF. The CDR3, as DNA: TGTGCCAGCAGTTTGAGTAGCTTCACCTCTAGCGGCAAAAACATTCAGTACTTC.

This clonotype has just a few counts. V usage is TRBV5-1 and J usage is TRBJ1-2, with D perhaps TRBD1 (6 bases). With 0 bases removed from V and 7 bases from J, the gap between germline ends came to 10 bases. The germline V gene has CDR1 SGHRS and CDR2 YFSETQ. The CDR3 length is 13 residues. The chain's CDR3 is CASSLEQGSGYTF. As DNA, the CDR3 is TGCGCCAGCAGCTTGGAACAGGGAAGTGGCTACACCTTC.

This clonotype was recorded a few times. The CDR3 is CASSRTSGSPTDTQYF. CDR3 coding DNA: TGTGCCAGCAGCCGTACCAGCGGGAGTCCGACAGATACGCAGTATTTT. This chain connects TRBV7-2 to TRBJ2-3, with 8 bases lining up with TRBD2. V shed 5 bases and J 3 bases; nucleotides not matched to a gene: 10. This CDR3 has 16 residues. CDR1 and CDR2 from the germline V gene are SGHTA and FQGNSA. Drawing the rest from reference TRBV7-2 and TRBJ2-3, the complete variable domain is GAGVSQSPSNKVTEKGKDVELRCDPISGHTALYWYRQSLGQGLEFLIYFQGNSAPDKSGLPSDRFSAERTGGSVSTLTIQRTQQEDSAVYLCASSRTSGSPTDTQYFGPGTRLTVL.

V is TRBV6-5 and J is TRBJ1-1; D might be TRBD1 (6 bases). Germline CDR1 is MNHEY and CDR2 is SVGAGI. Trimming took 3 bases from V and 4 from J, leaving 18 bases between them. The CDR3 is 16 amino acids. The CDR3 DNA sequence: TGTGCCAGCAGTTATTTCCCCGGACAGAGCCTCACTGAAGCTTTCTTT. This gives the protein CASSYFPGQSLTEAFF.